This TCR beta chain emerged from a study of shared clonotypes between healthy human individuals (dated by TCRdb to the early 2020s). The study in broad terms: The cohort comprised a couple of women and a few men aged 18 to 49 years. For each donor, CD4 naive and CD4 memory were each given three plates, CD8 naive was given two plates, and CD8 memory was given one plate. Blood TCR repertoires of five healthy adults were deeply sequenced to estimate repertoire size and the extent of clonotype sharing between individuals. To increase sequencing depth and limit assay-specific biases, TCR repertoire library preparation and sequencing were carried out by different laboratories using diverse techniques. Per donor, leukapheresis produced somewhere between about 0.9 and 9 billion PBMCs.

With regard to this clone: The antigen it recognizes is unknown. Base qualities are missing; no much larger clone stands one base away.

The donors were healthy, HIV-negative adults who had no recently reported acute infections or vaccinations. Only Caucasian adults living in Nashville, Tennessee, USA were represented among the donors. Magnetic negative selection was used to enrich CD4+ T cells, after which naive cells were positively selected on CD45RA and the negative fraction became the memory subset. After blood collection by leukapheresis, PBMCs were isolated using Ficoll-Histopaque density gradient centrifugation and then cryopreserved in the vapor phase of liquid nitrogen. Analytical flow cytometry was used to check the purity and quantity of each magnetically sorted T cell population. From each sorted fraction, genomic DNA was isolated and quantified by UV absorbance on a Nanodrop 2000c. Using the deep immunoSEQ assay, TCR CDR3 regions were amplified from genomic DNA by multiplex PCR. For each cell subset, the extracted genomic DNA was distributed evenly across all wells of several immunoSEQ 96-well plates, and each plate served as one replicate. For sorted subsets, around 200 ng genomic DNA, equal to 30,000 or so T cell genomes, was loaded into each replicate PCR. Purified libraries were quantified with a Qubit 3.0 fluorometer, sized on a Bioanalyzer 2100, and re-quantified with the KAPA Library Quantification kit. Each immunoSEQ 96-well plate was sequenced on its own single-read 150-cycle Illumina NextSeq 550 flow cell. The published analysis was carried out like this. Because the immunoSEQ output included only junctional sequences and no quality scores, the filtering could not be the same as the filtering used for full-length reads. Sequences were annotated with PyIR, a Python wrapper for IgBLAST v1.9, and V/J genes and CDR3 were assigned using IMGT germline references. Reads were filtered out if the reads had weak V/J assignments (E-value above 1e-6), no CDR3, stop codons, out-of-frame junctions, or ambiguous translated residues. V3J clonotypes were defined as sequences sharing an identical inferred V gene, J gene, and CDR3 amino acid sequence. To compute the percentage overlap between repertoires, the number of shared unique clonotypes was divided by the size of the smaller repertoire. RTK rarefaction, the Chao1 estimator, and Recon v2.1 estimates of unobserved clonotypes were used to assess repertoire richness. OLGA was used to compute generation probabilities for all TCRbeta clonotypes that the gDNA method yielded from several donors. Drawn from immuneACCESS, this table holds only the in-frame rearrangements with V and J called that TCRdb kept. Clones are partly lost; checked studies trace under half to an unresolved V gene and leave the rest unexplained. The D gene and trimming were derived from the DNA, and the V and J assignments and clone size from that table. For this sample there are around 2,000,000 clones; over 85% appear just once. Together, the top ten hold 0.1% to 0.15% of the sample.

The study at large found these results: Because the study included a small number of donors, the genetic and exposure-history diversity represented was limited. Based on pairwise subsampling, the degree of clonotype sharing among donors was expected to be affected by sequencing depth. Across several donors, approximately 5% of naive CD4, around 3.3% of naive CD8, 2.3% of memory CD4, and roughly 0.41% of memory CD8 clonotypes were shared. Naive subsets generally had larger estimated clonotype richness than memory subsets. Rarefaction of sorted-subset datasets indicated incomplete sequencing despite the large sequencing depth. Sampling was restricted to blood, and TCR repertoires in tissues likely differ from the TCR repertoires found in blood. Compared with non-shared clonotypes, the clonotypes found in all four sorted-subset donors had higher generation probabilities.

The material sequenced was naive CD4+ T cells sorted from blood. The sample's cell subset or site label, decoded: CD45RA+ positively selected. The TCR sequence derives from a man younger than 30 in good health.

The CDR3 here reads CSAYGSNEQFF. The DNA sequence is given as TGCAGTGCTTACGGTTCCAATGAGCAGTTCTTC. Recombination linked TRBV20-1 to TRBJ2-1; too little of a D gene remains to name it. CDR3 length: 11 amino acids, cysteine to phenylalanine. The CDR3 DNA has 33 bases and is translated from base 1. The V end loses 5 bases and the J end loses 6 bases, and a stretch of 8 bases separates them. The germline V gene (reference sequence) gives CDR1 as DFQATT and CDR2 as SNEGSKA.